This T cell receptor beta chain emerged from a study of blood T cell repertoires in COVID-19 (dated by TCRdb to the early 2020s). For the study in its entirety: The collaborator samples originated in the United States, Italy and Spain and spanned the acute and convalescent phases of COVID-19. The prospective study material was composed of cDNA or gDNA derived from T cells, B-cell-depleted T cells, or PBMCs. Deeply sampled blood TCRbeta repertoires from subjects exposed to, actively infected with, or recovered from COVID-19 were included in the dataset. The repertoires were released in a freely available public database meant as a resource for research on the immune response to SARS-CoV-2. Samples were obtained from the ongoing ImmuneRACE study (first 160 participants) and from about 1,300 subjects provided by 6 global collaborators. Sample metadata almost always included a de-identified subject ID, COVID-19 status, age in years and sex. Where available, HLA class I and class II types were obtained from metadata supplied by the sample provider rather than from assay-based typing.

Per the germline V gene (reference sequence), LNHDA is the CDR1 and SQIVND is the CDR2. There are 14 amino acids in the CDR3, from cysteine to phenylalanine inclusive. Just CDR3 DNA is preserved here, 42 bases in frame from base 1. V and J are truncated by 5 bases and 2 bases respectively, leaving an intervening sequence of 10 bases. The immunoSEQ Assay, a bias-controlled multiplex PCR, was used to amplify TCRbeta CDR3 regions from genomic DNA. Concerning the study's data processing: The number of nucleated cells in each sample was estimated by amplification of reference gene primers within the assay. To quantify the absolute abundance of each unique TCRbeta CDR3 rearrangement, sequence reads were collapsed and filtered. Productive Simpson clonality was computed per sample as the square root of Simpson's diversity index over productive rearrangements. The immuneACCESS repertoire file appears here via TCRdb, limited to in-frame rearrangements. These files lack a portion of the clones; in checked studies, under half of the deficit traces to unresolved V genes, and the cause of the others is not known. D and trimming come from the DNA, and the V and J calls and clone size come from that table. Recorded for this sample are around 170,000 clones; around 84% of them occurred a single time. The biggest ten clones account for about 8% of the sample.

The paper as a whole reports these results and caveats: The quantity of clinical and demographic metadata differed by source and by participant and was supplied without curation.

This clone turned up a few times. No antigen is known for it. No qualities accompany the bases; no much larger clone lies one base away. Enrolling through a virtual design, the prospective study's participants ranged in age from roughly 18 to 89 years and lived across some 22 United States geographic areas. In the prospective study, cohorts were assigned on the basis of participant-reported clinical history obtained from a screening survey and a study questionnaire. Recovered participants in ImmuneRACE Cohort 3 were defined by two consecutive negative NP/OP PCR tests, clearance by a healthcare professional, or resolution of symptoms. In the prospective study, whole blood, serum and a nasopharyngeal or oropharyngeal swab were collected from each participant by mobile phlebotomists. Participants in the prospective study had the option to provide additional blood draws and questionnaires over a 2-month period. Blood samples from the prospective study were shipped frozen or at room temperature prior to DNA extraction.

The sequence joins TRBV19 to TRBJ1-5; TRBD1 could be the D gene, as 5 bases match. Sequencing was done on a sample of PBMCs or T cells enriched from blood (not recorded which). The source of this sequence is a woman in her forties or fifties who had recovered from COVID-19. CDR3 protein: CASSSGKGNQPQHF. In nucleotide form, the sequence is TGTGCCAGTAGTTCAGGGAAAGGCAATCAGCCCCAGCATTTT.